Listed below are T cell receptor beta chains from one sample, sequenced in a study of blood T cells in healthy people across ages. TCRdb independently ran MiXCR on the 5' RACE reads; one entry per CDR3 protein. The sample lists about 670,000 distinct CDR3 sequences, roughly half occurring once. Specimen: blood. Receptors were obtained from an elderly woman in good health. The CDR3 runs from the conserved cysteine through the conserved F or W.

v_call	j_call	cdr3_aa
TRBV12-3/TRBV12-4	TRBJ2-1	CASSLVGQGYEQFF
TRBV29-1	TRBJ2-1	CLVGELFSEQFF
TRBV6-5	TRBJ1-1	CAGSYGDRRTGGAFF
TRBV20-1	TRBJ2-3	CSAVAQTRTDTQYF
TRBV3-1	TRBJ2-7	CASSQGHRGSSYEQYF
TRBV5-1	TRBJ1-2	CAGSVVGLTYGYTF
TRBV10-3	TRBJ1-5	CAISDFGKSGNQPQHF
TRBV28	TRBJ2-5	CASSVRGDQETQYF
TRBV7-2	TRBJ2-5	CASSSRKAPYSNEQYF
TRBV12-3/TRBV12-4	TRBJ1-2	CAGSPGLIQGYTF
TRBV5-1	TRBJ2-3	CASSLAAGGRDTQYF
TRBV5-1	TRBJ2-1	CASSTGQGASEQFF
TRBV12-3/TRBV12-4	TRBJ1-2	CASSLAGTVNYGHTF
TRBV28	TRBJ2-5	CASNSGTVKETQYF
TRBV7-2	TRBJ2-3	CASSRAGTTTDTQYF
TRBV9	TRBJ2-3	CASSVGAGGPDTQYF
TRBV24-1	TRBJ1-5	CATAETGMGGEPQHF
TRBV20-1	TRBJ1-6	CSATRWSRDGSYNSPLHF
TRBV7-9	TRBJ1-6	CASSSHDASGSKSPLHF
TRBV25-1	TRBJ2-6	CASSNTGSGASVLTF
TRBV10-3	TRBJ2-3	CAISDTGTIIYTQYF
TRBV7-2	TRBJ2-1	CASRQIGAGIEQFF
TRBV7-9	TRBJ2-7	CASRTNREGPQYF
TRBV7-9	TRBJ2-3	CASSFPGAGATDTQYF
TRBV12-3/TRBV12-4	TRBJ1-4	CASSGTGGEKLFF
TRBV29-1	TRBJ2-2	CSVGAGGLNTGELFF
TRBV14	TRBJ2-1	CASSQEVGSHNEQFF
TRBV29-1	TRBJ2-5	CSVGGTSGQETQYF
TRBV7-9	TRBJ2-2	CASSPPGGTGELFF
TRBV6-1	TRBJ2-6	CASSVPLGANVLTF
TRBV3-1	TRBJ2-1	CASRFAGTNNEQFF
TRBV27	TRBJ2-7	CASGLGGVTKLLQYF
TRBV20-1	TRBJ2-3	CSARDRLAGRTDTQYF
TRBV10-3	TRBJ1-1	CAISDGTGVNTEAFF
TRBV7-9	TRBJ1-3	CASSLLRDTSGNTIYF
TRBV7-3	TRBJ1-3	CASSKSRGPGNTIYF
TRBV7-9	TRBJ2-5	CASSLKLVTAVEYF
TRBV2	TRBJ1-1	CASIGTVGTEAFF
TRBV12-3/TRBV12-4	TRBJ2-5	CASSRRMGQETQYF
TRBV7-7	TRBJ2-5	CASSPGTQQETQYF
TRBV27	TRBJ2-1	CASSLRPPGGERWVGYNEQFF
TRBV4-1	TRBJ2-7	CASSERTGGIYEQYF
TRBV7-3	TRBJ2-1	CASSLSCGTEQFF
TRBV2	TRBJ2-3	CASSGRTGLGTDTQYF
TRBV11-2	.	CASSLITGGLETQYF
TRBV12-3/TRBV12-4	.	CASSQQGTQYF
TRBV7-3	TRBJ2-7	CASSLYSGSQDEQYF
TRBV20-1	TRBJ2-7	CSASNNPGQGAYEQYF
TRBV3-1	TRBJ2-7	CASSQGTRRLAGGRCEQYF
TRBV6-5	TRBJ1-3	CASTSGNTIYF
TRBV7-2	TRBJ2-7	CASSLQGAPLEQYF
TRBV29-1	TRBJ2-3	CSVLIGQPRSTDTQYF
TRBV7-2	TRBJ1-1	CASSLSLSEAFF
TRBV20-1	TRBJ2-5	CSARDGQGGRETQYF
TRBV7-3	TRBJ2-3	CASSPGGPTDTQYF
TRBV5-1	TRBJ2-3	CASSAPSGTDTQYF
TRBV28	TRBJ2-7	CASRYQDLSYNEQYF